This T cell receptor (beta chain) is drawn from a study of T-cell memory formation after mild COVID-19. The overall study: There were largely donor-specific TCR clusters. Whole-study findings and limits: Shrinking CD4+ clones resided mostly in CM and EM, and CD8+ ones in EMRA. Whereas later expanders leaned CD4+, clones contracting day 15 to 85 showed a balanced CD4/CD8 makeup.

CDR3 length: 20 residues. The J segment lost 2 bases and the V segment lost 2 bases, leaving 18 bases of the junction unmatched. Germline CDR1 and CDR2: MNHEY and SVGEGT. This clonotype has more than one count but fewer than ten. No antigen is known for it. A 5'RACE reaction primed in the constant segment made cDNA libraries of TCR alpha and TCR beta, and these carried sample barcodes and UMIs. One entry per CDR3 protein results from TCRdb running MiXCR on the 5' RACE reads. The sample holds 400,000 or so distinct CDR3 sequences, 20% seen once. The chain has TRBV6-2 or TRBV6-3 and TRBJ2-3, with 8 bases aligning to TRBD2. Input material: PBMCs or a T cell subset sorted from them (not recorded which). The receptor's source is an adult woman who had mild COVID-19 (a few samples of this study predate the infection). Cell type and time point are not known. The CDR3: CASSYPSPGLVGSVTDTQYF. The CDR3 DNA reads TGTGCCAGCAGTTACCCGTCACCGGGACTAGTCGGCTCCGTCACAGATACGCAGTATTTT.